This T cell receptor beta chain was profiled in a study of control samples from healthy donors and cancer patients. Germline-derived CDR1 and CDR2 are SGHRS and YFSETQ. V lost 4 bases, J lost 3 bases, and 8 bases lay in between. The CDR3 sequence is 13 residues long. Some clones are missing from TCRdb's copy, which holds only in-frame ones; the method was immunoSEQ multiplex PCR. The sample consists of approximately 150,000 clones, roughly 91% of them appearing once. This sequence joins TRBV5-1 and TRBJ2-1; D gene unclear. The receptor was derived from a man aged 50 to 59 with head and neck cancer. The sample taken for sequencing was PBMCs. This CDR3 is CASSPWIYNEQFF. The CDR3 nucleotides are TGCGCCAGCAGCCCCTGGATCTACAATGAGCAGTTCTTC.